These 21 T cell receptor beta chains were all obtained from the same sample, sequenced in a study of blood T cells in healthy people across ages. A second PCR, run for about 7 to 11 cycles, used a sample-barcoded 5' primer plus a J-beta primer mix. TCRdb redid the calling of the 5' RACE reads with MiXCR, one entry per CDR3 protein. Of 1.5 million to 2 million distinct CDR3 sequences in the sample, about 28% were seen once. The sequenced sample consisted of blood. Receptor source: a woman in her thirties in good health.

This clonotype was seen a handful of times. This chain joins TRBV7-2 and TRBJ2-1; D possibly corresponds to TRBD1 (7 bases). Germline V gives CDR1 SGHTA, CDR2 FQGNSA. The CDR3 is 15 residues long. Trimming removed 7 bases from V and 6 bases from J, with 19 bases in between. CDR3 residues: CASTGGRGAVNEQFF. As DNA, the CDR3 is TGTGCCAGCACCGGTGGCAGGGGGGCCGTCAATGAGCAGTTCTTC.

A few counts support this clonotype. J is TRBJ2-1 and V is TRBV7-9, with TRBD2 matching over 7 bases. V lost 6 bases, J lost 9 bases, and 17 bases stayed unmatched. CDR1 SEHNR and CDR2 FQNEAQ come from the germline V gene (reference sequence). The CDR3 totals 16 residues. The DNA for the CDR3 is TGTGCCAGCAGTTCGTCGATGGCGGGAGTACGGGCTGAGCAGTTCTTC. It encodes CASSSSMAGVRAEQFF.

At least ten counts were recorded for this clonotype. The chain is built from TRBV7-2 and TRBJ1-6; TRBD1 matches 8 bases. This CDR3 has 16 residues. The germline CDR1 and CDR2 sequences are SGHTA and FQGNSA. The junction had 6 bases not matched to a gene; V was cut back by 5 bases and J by 3 bases. The DNA of the CDR3 is TGTGCCAGCAGCAAAGCCGGGACAGGCTATAATTCACCCCTCCACTTT. It yields the protein CASSKAGTGYNSPLHF.

This clonotype appeared a few times. The CDR3 DNA reads as TGCAGTGCTAGAACCCCTGGGGTGCACTATGGCTACACCTTC. Amino acid sequence: CSARTPGVHYGYTF. The chain combines TRBV20-1 with TRBJ1-2, with D unresolved. The CDR3 totals 14 residues. Germline V gene sequence: CDR1 DFQATT, CDR2 SNEGSKA (reference sequence). Trimming removed 2 bases at V and 3 bases at J, with 13 bases between.

This clonotype came up many times. The V gene is TRBV5-1, the J gene TRBJ2-7, with 8 bases matching TRBD2. Germline CDR1 and CDR2: SGHRS and YFSETQ. The CDR3 loop spans 15 amino acids. Trimming took 0 bases from V and 7 from J; bases not matched to a gene: 9. The CDR3 region is CASSLEGLVVGEQYF. The CDR3 region has the DNA TGCGCCAGCAGCTTGGAGGGACTAGTAGTGGGTGAGCAGTACTTC.

The rearrangement links TRBV5-6 to TRBJ2-5; possibly TRBD1 for D (5 bases). V was cut by 7 bases and J by 5 bases, with 21 bases left in between. The CDR3 runs to 15 residues. Germline assignment: CDR1 SGHDT and CDR2 YYEEEE. DNA for the CDR3: TGTGCCAGCTCACCCGGACACGGGCCCGTGGAGACCCAGTACTTC. Amino acid sequence: CASSPGHGPVETQYF.

This clonotype turned up a few times. This rearrangement joins TRBV5-1 to TRBJ2-5; the D is unclear. The CDR3 is 14 residues long. Between the trimmed V and J ends, which lost 2 bases and 5 bases, there was a span of 13 bases. Germline V lookup: CDR1 SGHRS, CDR2 YFSETQ. The CDR3 DNA follows: TGCGCCAGCAGCTTAGTCGAAGGGTGGGAGACCCAGTACTTC. Protein product: CASSLVEGWETQYF.

J is TRBJ2-5 and V is TRBV20-1, with 11 bases matching TRBD2. Germline loops: CDR1 DFQATT, CDR2 SNEGSKA (reference sequence). J gave up 1 base and V 3 bases, and 4 bases lay outside the gene matches. The CDR3 is made up of 15 amino acids. The CDR3 DNA is TGCAGTGCTAGGAGACTAGCGGGGATCCAAGAGACCCAGTACTTC. It yields the protein CSARRLAGIQETQYF.

This clonotype was seen a handful of times. The chain recombines TRBV4-1 with TRBJ1-5, with 8 bases aligning to TRBD1. The CDR3 has 14 amino acids. Germline-derived CDR1 and CDR2 are MGHRA and YSYEKL. V was clipped by 5 bases and J by 5 bases; unmatched bases: 5. The CDR3 is CASSSQTGDQPQHF. The CDR3 DNA reads TGCGCCAGCAGCTCTCAGACAGGGGATCAGCCCCAGCATTTT.

The table lists this clonotype with a few counts. The V gene is TRBV4-1, the J gene TRBJ1-2; 8 bases match TRBD1. CDR3 length: 14 residues. CDR1 is MGHRA and CDR2 is YSYEKL in the germline V gene. J was trimmed by 5 bases and V by 3 bases; bases with no gene match: 5. The CDR3 coding sequence is TGCGCCAGCAGCCAGACAGGGGTTGGGTATGGCTACACCTTC. This encodes CASSQTGVGYGYTF.

This clonotype was seen more than once but under ten times. V usage is TRBV5-1 and J usage is TRBJ2-1; 7 bases are shared with TRBD2. The CDR3 extends over 14 amino acids. Germline assignment: CDR1 SGHRS and CDR2 YFSETQ. V was clipped by 0 bases and J by 6 bases; unmatched bases: 3. The CDR3: CASSLEREPNEQFF. As DNA, the CDR3 is TGCGCCAGCAGCTTGGAGCGGGAACCCAATGAGCAGTTCTTC.

The V and J genes are TRBV4-1 and TRBJ1-4; D remains ambiguous. V dropped 4 bases and J dropped 0 bases, with 6 bases sitting between them. CDR3 length: 14 residues. Germline V gene lookup returns CDR1 MGHRA and CDR2 YSYEKL. The CDR3 sequence is CASSRSSTNEKLFF. The CDR3 bases are TGCGCCAGCAGCCGCTCGTCAACTAATGAAAAACTGTTTTTT.

The chain carries TRBV5-6 and TRBJ2-1; 7 bases map to TRBD1. The ends lost 1 base at V and 13 bases at J; junction bases unmatched: 14. Germline V gene data show CDR1 as SGHDT and CDR2 as YYEEEE. The CDR3 loop spans 15 amino acids. The CDR3 coding sequence is TGTGCCAGCAGCTTGAGGCCAGGGGGTTTGGCGACCCAGTTCTTC. Amino acid sequence: CASSLRPGGLATQFF.

This chain connects TRBV7-9 to TRBJ1-2; possible D gene TRBD1, 5 bases. This CDR3 spans 13 amino acids. V lost 5 bases to trimming and J lost 4 bases, with 11 bases between them. Per germline, CDR1 SEHNR and CDR2 FQNEAQ (reference sequence). This CDR3 is CASSKGAGYGYTF. The CDR3 DNA reads as TGTGCCAGCAGCAAAGGGGCCGGCTATGGCTACACCTTC.

This clonotype has a handful of counts. The chain recombines TRBV5-6 with TRBJ2-1; 8 nucleotides align to TRBD1. The CDR3 spans 14 residues. V shed 3 bases, J shed 5 bases, and the junction held 4 bases outside the gene matches. Germline loops: CDR1 SGHDT, CDR2 YYEEEE. The CDR3 region has the DNA TGTGCCAGCAGCTCGGGACAGGCTAACAATGAGCAGTTCTTC. It codes for CASSSGQANNEQFF.

The chain uses TRBV20-1 and TRBJ2-7, with a tentative D call TRBD2 (6 bases). Trimming took off 0 bases at V and 2 bases at J, with 14 bases between the two ends. The CDR3 extends over 15 amino acids. Germline CDR1 reads DFQATT; CDR2 reads SNEGSKA (reference sequence). CDR3 DNA: TGCAGTGCTAGAGATCTGGCTAGCGCGACCTACGAGCAGTACTTC. This translates into CSARDLASATYEQYF.

This chain joins TRBV2 and TRBJ2-1, with D possibly TRBD2 on 5 matching bases. The J call could be wrong; TRBJ2-7 is a better fit for the DNA end. The CDR3 has 14 residues. Germline V gene sequence: CDR1 SNHLY, CDR2 FYNNEI. The CDR3 is CASSLLDLSYEQYF. The CDR3 DNA reads as TGTGCCAGCAGCCTACTAGATCTCTCCTACGAGCAGTACTTC.

The chain uses TRBV5-6 and TRBJ2-7; TRBD2 agrees at 7 bases. CDR1 and CDR2 from the germline V gene are SGHDT and YYEEEE. V shed 4 bases, J shed 5 bases, and the junction held 12 bases outside the gene matches. CDR3 length: 15 amino acids. This chain's CDR3 is CASSRYRAGIDEQYF. CDR3 sequence (DNA): TGTGCCAGCAGCCGCTACCGAGCGGGGATCGACGAGCAGTACTTC.

The rearrangement joins TRBV2 to TRBJ2-4; TRBD1 matches at 8 bases. The V and J ends lost 7 bases and 6 bases, in that order; junction bases with no gene match: 11. CDR1 and CDR2 (germline): SNHLY, FYNNEI. The CDR3 loop spans 15 amino acids. The CDR3 nucleotides are TGTGCCAGCAAGAATCTGACAGGGACAGGAAACATTCAGTACTTC. Translation gives CASKNLTGTGNIQYF.

This clonotype was counted at least ten times. The chain joins TRBV10-3 to TRBJ2-3; 7 bases fit TRBD2. Germline V CDR1 and CDR2: ENHRY, SYGVKD. V lost 7 bases to trimming and J lost 5 bases; unmatched junction nucleotides: 9. The CDR3 runs to 14 residues. CDR3 in DNA: TGTGCCATCAAGCCAGCGGGGAGAGGAGATACGCAGTATTTT. It translates to CAIKPAGRGDTQYF.

The chain is built from TRBV5-1 and TRBJ2-6, with unresolved D. V lost 1 base and J lost 2, with 7 bases in between. The CDR3 sequence is 15 residues long. Looked up from germline, CDR1 is SGHRS and CDR2 is YFSETQ. The CDR3 nucleotides are TGCGCCAGCAGCTTGCGCATGGCTGGGGCCAACGTCCTGACTTTC. This translates into CASSLRMAGANVLTF.